This T cell receptor (beta chain) was captured by sequencing in a study of blood T cell repertoires in COVID-19. On the study more broadly: Sites in the United States, Italy and Spain provided acute and convalescent COVID-19 samples.

The method was immunoSEQ multiplex PCR; TCRdb's version includes in-frame clones alone and lacks a portion of them. The sample holds about 26,000 clones, around 92% seen once. This CDR3 comprises 17 residues. Germline lookup yields CDR1 MNHNY and CDR2 SVGAGI (reference sequence). V trimming: 5 bases; J trimming: 5 bases; junction bases outside the gene matches: 15. The sequencing sample was made of peripheral blood. The receptor was derived from a human donor in a cohort sampled during active COVID-19. V usage is TRBV6-6 and J usage is TRBJ2-7; 10 nucleotides align to TRBD2. CDR3 coding DNA: TGTGCCAGCAGTCCTCCCACCTCTAGCGGGGGACGCCACGAGCAGTACTTC. Residues: CASSPPTSSGGRHEQYF.